These T cell receptor beta chains were read from a single sample in a study of T cells in Graves' hyperthyroidism and ophthalmopathy. From the multiplex PCR reads, TCRdb called clonotypes with MiXCR, one entry per CDR3 protein. The data show some 400,000 distinct CDR3 sequences, approximately 14% seen once. The specimen sequenced was blood. Receptor source: a woman between 55 and 75 years old with Graves' hyperthyroidism. Both conserved end residues are part of each CDR3. Each record gives: D gene, J gene, V gene, clone size, CDR3 DNA, CDR3 protein. The D gene is left open where the match is weak. Some rows have no size entry. The others give once, few or many, or a class for an expanded clone.

D gene: .
J gene: TRBJ1-3
V gene: TRBV11-2
clone size: .
CDR3 DNA: TGTGCCAGCAGCATAACAAGCTCTGGAAACACCATATATTTT
CDR3 protein: CASSITSSGNTIYF

D gene: .
J gene: TRBJ2-3
V gene: TRBV6-1
clone size: .
CDR3 DNA: TGTGCCAGCAGTGAAATGGGGGGTACGCAGTATTTT
CDR3 protein: CASSEMGGTQYF

D gene: .
J gene: TRBJ2-2
V gene: TRBV7-8
clone size: many
CDR3 DNA: TGTGCCAGCACCGGGATAGGCGGTAACACCGGGGAGCTGTTTTTT
CDR3 protein: CASTGIGGNTGELFF

D gene: .
J gene: TRBJ2-1
V gene: TRBV11-3
clone size: .
CDR3 DNA: TGTACCAGCAGGAGGACCGGGGGTGATGAGCAGTTCTTC
CDR3 protein: CTSRRTGGDEQFF

D gene: .
J gene: TRBJ1-1
V gene: TRBV6-1
clone size: many
CDR3 DNA: TGTGCCAGCAGTGGACACATGAACACTGAAGCTTTCTTT
CDR3 protein: CASSGHMNTEAFF

D gene: TRBD2
J gene: TRBJ2-3
V gene: TRBV20-1
clone size: many
CDR3 DNA: TGCAGTGCTAGGGATCTAGCGGGTCTCTTCACGAGTTCGCAGTATTTT
CDR3 protein: CSARDLAGLFTSSQYF

D gene: TRBD1
J gene: TRBJ2-1
V gene: TRBV24-1
clone size: few
CDR3 DNA: TGTGCCACCAGTGATTTGCATGGCAGGGGGCTCTACAATGAGCAGTTCTTC
CDR3 protein: CATSDLHGRGLYNEQFF

D gene: .
J gene: TRBJ2-7
V gene: TRBV6-1
clone size: .
CDR3 DNA: TGTGCCAGCAGTCCGCTGTTGGACATTGCCGAGCAGTACTTC
CDR3 protein: CASSPLLDIAEQYF

D gene: .
J gene: TRBJ1-2
V gene: TRBV5-6
clone size: once
CDR3 DNA: TGTGCCAGCAGCTGGGACGGATATGGCTACACCTTC
CDR3 protein: CASSWDGYGYTF

D gene: .
J gene: TRBJ1-1
V gene: TRBV6-5
clone size: many
CDR3 DNA: TGTGCCAGCAGTTACCTGGGCAGGAACACTGAAGCTTTCTTT
CDR3 protein: CASSYLGRNTEAFF

D gene: .
J gene: TRBJ1-5
V gene: TRBV19
clone size: many
CDR3 DNA: TGTGCCAGTTCGTGGGGGCGAGAGCAGCCCCAGCATTTT
CDR3 protein: CASSWGREQPQHF

D gene: .
J gene: TRBJ1-4
V gene: TRBV11-2
clone size: many
CDR3 DNA: TGTGCCAGCAGCTCCCGTACCAGTGGGGAAAAACTGTTTTTT
CDR3 protein: CASSSRTSGEKLFF

D gene: .
J gene: TRBJ1-6
V gene: TRBV6-1
clone size: .
CDR3 DNA: TGTGCAGCCCGGGGGGGAAGCTCCTATAATTCACCCCTCCACTTT
CDR3 protein: CAARGGSSYNSPLHF

D gene: .
J gene: TRBJ1-5
V gene: TRBV7-2
clone size: few
CDR3 DNA: TGTGCCAGCAGCCGCGAGGCCACAGTGCTGAGTCCCCAGCATTTT
CDR3 protein: CASSREATVLSPQHF

D gene: .
J gene: TRBJ1-1
V gene: TRBV29-1
clone size: few
CDR3 DNA: TGCAGCGGGGAGGGGGGAGAAGCTTTCTTT
CDR3 protein: CSGEGGEAFF

D gene: .
J gene: TRBJ2-1
V gene: TRBV24-1
clone size: many
CDR3 DNA: TGTGCCACCGCCAGTGCGAGGGCGCAGTTCTTC
CDR3 protein: CATASARAQFF

D gene: TRBD2
J gene: TRBJ2-7
V gene: TRBV11-2
clone size: .
CDR3 DNA: TGTGCCAGCAGTAGGACTAGCGGGGGGGTTTCCTACGAGCAGTACTTC
CDR3 protein: CASSRTSGGVSYEQYF

D gene: .
J gene: TRBJ2-1
V gene: TRBV25-1
clone size: many
CDR3 DNA: TGTGCCAGCAGCCCCAACAATAGGGGGGTAAATGAGCAGTTCTTC
CDR3 protein: CASSPNNRGVNEQFF

D gene: TRBD1
J gene: TRBJ1-5
V gene: TRBV7-9
clone size: few
CDR3 DNA: TGTGCCAGCAGCCAGACAGGGGGCAATCAGCCCCAGCATTTT
CDR3 protein: CASSQTGGNQPQHF

D gene: .
J gene: TRBJ2-7
V gene: TRBV6-2/TRBV6-3
clone size: many
CDR3 DNA: TGTGCCAGCAGCAGTCTCCGGGCTCCCAGCTCCTACGAGCAGTACTTC
CDR3 protein: CASSSLRAPSSYEQYF

D gene: .
J gene: TRBJ2-1
V gene: TRBV20-1
clone size: many
CDR3 DNA: TGCAGTGTGAGATGGGGGAATGAGCAGTTCTTC
CDR3 protein: CSVRWGNEQFF

D gene: TRBD2
J gene: TRBJ2-2
V gene: TRBV6-1
clone size: few
CDR3 DNA: TGTGCCAGCAGTGCTAGCGGGAGAGGCAACGGGGAGCTGTTTTTT
CDR3 protein: CASSASGRGNGELFF

D gene: .
J gene: TRBJ2-2
V gene: TRBV2
clone size: .
CDR3 DNA: TGTGCCAGCAGTGTGGGCTACACCGGGGAGCTGTTTTTT
CDR3 protein: CASSVGYTGELFF

D gene: TRBD1
J gene: TRBJ1-3
V gene: TRBV20-1
clone size: many
CDR3 DNA: TGCAGTGCTATTCCCGGGACAGGGGAAATCTCTGGAAACACCATATATTTT
CDR3 protein: CSAIPGTGEISGNTIYF

D gene: .
J gene: TRBJ2-1
V gene: TRBV5-6
clone size: few
CDR3 DNA: TGTGCCAGCAGCTTCAAGGTGGAAACTGAGCAGTTCTTC
CDR3 protein: CASSFKVETEQFF

D gene: .
J gene: TRBJ2-1
V gene: TRBV7-9
clone size: many
CDR3 DNA: TGTGCCAGCAGCTCTAGAGCTTTTTCTGGGGAGCAGTTCTTC
CDR3 protein: CASSSRAFSGEQFF

D gene: .
J gene: TRBJ1-1
V gene: TRBV28
clone size: many
CDR3 DNA: TGTGCCAGCAGTTCACCTGACAGACCCACACAGGTAGCTTTCTTT
CDR3 protein: CASSSPDRPTQVAFF

D gene: TRBD1
J gene: TRBJ2-1
V gene: TRBV28
clone size: many
CDR3 DNA: TGTGCCAGCAGTTTCCGTTGGGGACAGCACAAGCAGTTCTTC
CDR3 protein: CASSFRWGQHKQFF

D gene: TRBD2
J gene: TRBJ2-5
V gene: TRBV2
clone size: .
CDR3 DNA: TGTGCCAGCAGTAAGGGTCTAGCGGGAAAGGAGGGGGCACAAGAGACCCAGTACTTC
CDR3 protein: CASSKGLAGKEGAQETQYF

D gene: .
J gene: TRBJ1-4
V gene: TRBV12-3/TRBV12-4
clone size: .
CDR3 DNA: TGTGCCAGCAGTTTAAGCCTCGGTTTTAATGAAAAACTGTTTTTT
CDR3 protein: CASSLSLGFNEKLFF

D gene: .
J gene: TRBJ1-3
V gene: TRBV15
clone size: .
CDR3 DNA: TGTGCCACCAGCAGAGGTCCAGGGTCTGGAAACACCATATATTTT
CDR3 protein: CATSRGPGSGNTIYF

D gene: TRBD1
J gene: TRBJ1-1
V gene: TRBV20-1
clone size: many
CDR3 DNA: TGCAGTGCGGGCCGGGACAGGGGGGTGAACACTGAAGCTTTCTTT
CDR3 protein: CSAGRDRGVNTEAFF

D gene: .
J gene: TRBJ1-5
V gene: TRBV6-2/TRBV6-3
clone size: many
CDR3 DNA: TGTGCCAGCAGGCTTGACTTGAAGGGTCAGCCCCAGCATTTT
CDR3 protein: CASRLDLKGQPQHF

D gene: TRBD1
J gene: TRBJ1-1
V gene: TRBV19
clone size: .
CDR3 DNA: TGTGCCAGCGTTACAACCGGGACAGGGCGTACTGAAGCTTTCTTT
CDR3 protein: CASVTTGTGRTEAFF

D gene: .
J gene: TRBJ2-7
V gene: TRBV20-1
clone size: .
CDR3 DNA: TGCAGTGCTAGCGACGGGACTTCTAGCTCCTACGAGCAGTACTTC
CDR3 protein: CSASDGTSSSYEQYF

D gene: .
J gene: TRBJ2-5
V gene: TRBV20-1
clone size: many
CDR3 DNA: TGCAGTGCTAGATCCTTCCCCAGTAGTGGGGGGGCGGTAGAGACCCAGTACTTC
CDR3 protein: CSARSFPSSGGAVETQYF

D gene: .
J gene: TRBJ1-1
V gene: TRBV12-3/TRBV12-4
clone size: many
CDR3 DNA: TGTGCCAGCAGTTTCAACACCGTGAACACTGAAGCTTTCTTT
CDR3 protein: CASSFNTVNTEAFF

D gene: TRBD2
J gene: TRBJ2-3
V gene: TRBV4-1
clone size: .
CDR3 DNA: TGCGCCAGCTCGCGGAGCGGGAGGGCCGGGGGAACAGATACGCAGTATTTT
CDR3 protein: CASSRSGRAGGTDTQYF

D gene: TRBD2
J gene: TRBJ2-2
V gene: TRBV30
clone size: few
CDR3 DNA: TGTGCCTGGGATTCGGGGAGGGCCGTCGGGGAGCTGTTTTTT
CDR3 protein: CAWDSGRAVGELFF

D gene: .
J gene: TRBJ2-7
V gene: TRBV6-5
clone size: many
CDR3 DNA: TGTGCCAGCAGTTACCGGGGAGACGAGCAGTACTTC
CDR3 protein: CASSYRGDEQYF

D gene: TRBD2
J gene: TRBJ2-5
V gene: TRBV3-1
clone size: few
CDR3 DNA: TGTGCCAGCAGCCAAGTTAGCGGGATAGAGACCCAGTACTTC
CDR3 protein: CASSQVSGIETQYF

D gene: TRBD1
J gene: TRBJ2-1
V gene: TRBV30
clone size: many
CDR3 DNA: TGTGCCTGGAGTGGACAGGGCGTTGAGCAGTTCTTC
CDR3 protein: CAWSGQGVEQFF

D gene: .
J gene: TRBJ1-2
V gene: TRBV27
clone size: many
CDR3 DNA: TGTGCCAGCAGTCACCGGGCCCCAGCAGGGTATGGCTACACCTTC
CDR3 protein: CASSHRAPAGYGYTF

D gene: TRBD1
J gene: TRBJ2-3
V gene: TRBV5-1
clone size: .
CDR3 DNA: TGCGCCAGCAGCAGAACCCCGGGACAGTACACAGATACGCAGTATTTT
CDR3 protein: CASSRTPGQYTDTQYF

D gene: .
J gene: TRBJ2-7
V gene: TRBV7-9
clone size: many
CDR3 DNA: TGTGCCAGCAGAAATCTAGGAGACGAGCAGTACTTC
CDR3 protein: CASRNLGDEQYF

D gene: .
J gene: TRBJ2-3
V gene: TRBV12-3/TRBV12-4
clone size: few
CDR3 DNA: TGTGCCAGCAGCGTCGGGGGTTTTAGAACGCAGTATTTT
CDR3 protein: CASSVGGFRTQYF

D gene: .
J gene: TRBJ2-3
V gene: TRBV11-2
clone size: many
CDR3 DNA: TGTGCCAGCAGCTTAGCACCCCTCAACACAGATACGCAGTATTTT
CDR3 protein: CASSLAPLNTDTQYF

D gene: .
J gene: TRBJ2-5
V gene: TRBV3-1
clone size: many
CDR3 DNA: TGTGCCAGCAGCCAAGGGGACAACCAAGAGACCCAGTACTTC
CDR3 protein: CASSQGDNQETQYF